This T cell receptor (beta chain) was sequenced during a study of regulatory T cells in long-lasting Graves disease. Study overall: Antithyroid drugs had been taken under 3 months by newly diagnosed Graves' patients.

CDR3 length: 18 amino acids. The germline CDR1 and CDR2 sequences are KGHSH and LQKENI. The trim removed 2 bases at V and 4 bases at J, leaving 8 bases unmatched. CDR3-region Arm-PCR and iRepertoire HTBI primers produced the TCR beta libraries. Each CDR3 protein gets one entry after TCRdb re-called the multiplex PCR reads with MiXCR. The repertoire includes some 600,000 distinct CDR3 sequences, roughly a sixth of them detected once, and 12% sits in the top ten. Time point in this sample: newly diagnosed GD, antithyroid drugs for less than 3 months. Following extraction of RNA from PBMCs, that RNA was used to make the TCR library. This sample was shared with a second study, whose subject was T cells in Graves' hyperthyroidism and ophthalmopathy.

The receptor's source is a man aged 18-30 years with Graves disease. The specimen comprised peripheral blood mononuclear cells (PBMCs), sampled at new diagnosis, from a patient treated with antithyroid drugs. The V and J genes are TRBV18 and TRBJ2-3; 14 nucleotides match TRBD2. In nucleotides, the CDR3 is TGTGCCAGCTCACCAGGAATAACGACTAGCGGGAGGGCAGATACGCAGTATTTT. Its translation is CASSPGITTSGRADTQYF.